This T cell receptor beta chain was retrieved from a study of CD8 T cells in Susac syndrome. With random hexamers, about 0.5 to 1 ug RNA was reverse transcribed. Using its own MiXCR run on the immunoSEQ multiplex PCR reads, TCRdb lists one record per CDR3 protein. Among over 130,000 distinct CDR3 sequences listed, around 96% were seen once. CDR3 length equals 14 residues. V gave up 3 bases and J gave up 6 bases; unmatched junction bases: 4. The germline V gene has CDR1 SEHNR and CDR2 FQNEAQ (reference sequence). TEMRA cells were enriched by FACS, while CD8+ and CD4+ T cells were obtained through a negative isolation that was performed magnetically.

The sequencing sample was made of CD4+ T cells from PBMCs. The receptor was derived from a human donor with multiple sclerosis. This chain uses TRBV7-9 with TRBJ2-1, with 8 positions matching TRBD2. In DNA, the CDR3 is TGTGCCAGCAGCTTTCTCGGGAGGGGCAATGAGCAGTTCTTC. Amino acids: CASSFLGRGNEQFF.